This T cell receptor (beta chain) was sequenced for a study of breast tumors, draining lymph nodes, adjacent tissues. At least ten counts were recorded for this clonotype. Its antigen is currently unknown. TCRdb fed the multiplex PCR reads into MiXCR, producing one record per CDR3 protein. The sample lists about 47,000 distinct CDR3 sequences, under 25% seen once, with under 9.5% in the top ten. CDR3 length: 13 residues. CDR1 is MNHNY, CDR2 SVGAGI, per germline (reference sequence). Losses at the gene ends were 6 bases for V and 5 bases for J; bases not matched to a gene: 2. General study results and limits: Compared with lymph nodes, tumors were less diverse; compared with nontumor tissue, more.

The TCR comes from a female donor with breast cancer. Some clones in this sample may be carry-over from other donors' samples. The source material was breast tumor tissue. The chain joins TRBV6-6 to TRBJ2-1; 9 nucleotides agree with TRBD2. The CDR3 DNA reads TGTGCCAGCAGGGGACTAGCCGACAATGAGCAGTTCTTC. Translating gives CASRGLADNEQFF.